A selection of T cell receptor beta chains follows, all from one sample in a study of blood T cell dynamics during melanoma immunotherapy. Assay used: immunoSEQ multiplex PCR; TCRdb lists only in-frame clones, some missing. The sample has approximately 25,000 clones, around 90% seen once. This specimen was blood, taken from a patient treated with checkpoint blockade. The receptor source for this set is a human donor with melanoma. Each CDR3 is given with its conserved first and last residue. Each record gives: V gene, J gene, D gene, clone size, CDR3 protein, CDR3 DNA. A D gene is named only where the DNA matches it firmly. Some rows mark clone size as missing; the rest say once, few, many or name a class of expanded clone.

TRBV6-1,TRBJ2-7,-,-,CASSEAARSYGQYF,TGTGCCAGCAGTGAAGCGGCGCGTTCGTATGGGCAGTACTTC
TRBV10-3,TRBJ2-1,-,-,CAIRPDQSSYNEQFF,TGTGCCATCAGGCCAGACCAAAGCTCCTACAATGAGCAGTTCTTC
TRBV7-2,TRBJ2-5,-,-,CASSLAVGETQYF,TGTGCCAGCAGCTTAGCGGTTGGAGAGACCCAGTACTTC
TRBV7-3,TRBJ2-1,TRBD2,-,CASSLTGGVYNEQFF,TGTGCCAGCAGCTTAACCGGGGGGGTTTACAATGAGCAGTTCTTC
TRBV5-5,TRBJ2-1,TRBD2,-,CASSSPGLGDNEQFF,TGTGCCAGCAGCTCGCCGGGACTAGGGGATAATGAGCAGTTCTTC
TRBV6-5,TRBJ2-1,-,-,CASRPDTYNEQFF,TGTGCCAGCAGGCCCGATACCTACAATGAGCAGTTCTTC
TRBV10-2,TRBJ2-2,-,-,CASSSTSNTGELFF,TGCGCCAGCAGTTCCACCTCGAACACCGGGGAGCTGTTTTTT
TRBV7-9,TRBJ2-7,TRBD2,-,CASSLEAGGEPYEQYF,TGTGCCAGCAGCTTAGAGGCGGGAGGGGAGCCCTACGAGCAGTACTTC
TRBV2,TRBJ1-2,-,-,CASSELRGIYGYTF,TGTGCCAGCAGTGAACTTCGGGGGATCTATGGCTACACCTTC
TRBV27,TRBJ1-2,-,few,CASSYRANYGYTF,TGTGCCAGCAGTTACAGGGCTAACTATGGCTACACCTTC
TRBV6-5,TRBJ1-1,TRBD1,-,CASSTGVYTEAFF,TGTGCCAGCAGTACAGGGGTATACACTGAAGCTTTCTTT
TRBV6-5,TRBJ2-2,TRBD2,-,CASSYPAVGGSRELFF,TGTGCCAGCAGTTACCCGGCGGTTGGCGGGAGCAGGGAGCTGTTTTTT
TRBV4-1,TRBJ2-3,TRBD2,-,CASSQSGGGADTQYF,TGCGCCAGCAGCCAAAGCGGGGGGGGAGCAGATACGCAGTATTTT
TRBV9,TRBJ2-5,-,-,CASSPEETQYF,TGTGCCAGCAGCCCGGAAGAGACCCAGTACTTC
TRBV27,TRBJ2-1,TRBD2,-,CASSPVERERNEQFF,TGTGCCAGCAGCCCTGTGGAGCGGGAGAGGAATGAGCAGTTCTTC
TRBV28,TRBJ1-2,TRBD1,-,CASRGQGLSYGYTF,TGTGCCAGCCGGGGACAGGGGCTTAGCTATGGCTACACCTTC
TRBV5-1,TRBJ2-1,TRBD2,-,CASSLLAGDEDEQFF,TGCGCCAGCAGCTTACTAGCGGGAGATGAGGATGAGCAGTTCTTC
TRBV6-5,TRBJ1-2,-,-,CASSYTGLNYGYTF,TGTGCCAGCAGTTACACGGGACTAAACTATGGCTACACCTTC
TRBV5-1,TRBJ2-7,TRBD2,-,CASSLGLAVVYEQYF,TGCGCCAGCAGCTTGGGGCTAGCGGTCGTCTACGAGCAGTACTTC
TRBV5-4,TRBJ2-1,TRBD2,-,CASSSGLAGSNEQFF,TGTGCCAGCAGCTCCGGACTAGCGGGGAGCAATGAGCAGTTCTTC
TRBV7-2,TRBJ2-1,TRBD2,-,CASSPAGRQFF,TGTGCCAGCAGTCCAGCGGGACGACAGTTCTTC
TRBV29-1,TRBJ2-3,TRBD1,once,CSVAGTADTDTQYF,TGCAGCGTTGCCGGGACAGCCGACACAGATACGCAGTATTTT
TRBV4-1,TRBJ1-5,-,-,CASSPDQAPSPQHF,TGCGCCAGCAGCCCTGACCAGGCTCCCTCGCCCCAGCATTTT
TRBV19,TRBJ2-4,-,once,CASSRVNIQYF,TGTGCCAGTTCGAGGGTAAACATTCAGTACTTC
TRBV4-1,TRBJ2-5,-,once,CASSQVDRETQYF,TGCGCCAGCAGCCAAGTCGATAGAGAGACCCAGTACTTC
TRBV6-4,TRBJ2-3,-,-,CASSDADSMDTQYF,TGTGCCAGCAGTGACGCGGACAGCATGGATACGCAGTATTTT
TRBV7-6,TRBJ1-1,TRBD1,-,CASSLNRGTEAFF,TGTGCCAGCAGCTTGAACAGGGGAACTGAAGCTTTCTTT
TRBV18,TRBJ2-1,-,-,CASTAGPPSYNEQFF,TGTGCCAGCACGGCCGGGCCCCCCTCCTACAATGAGCAGTTCTTC
TRBV5-1,TRBJ2-7,-,-,CASSLQDTLLEQYF,TGCGCCAGCAGCTTGCAGGACACCCTACTCGAGCAGTACTTC
TRBV5-1,TRBJ1-4,-,-,CASNPGTENEKLFF,TGCGCCAGCAACCCCGGGACGGAAAATGAAAAACTGTTTTTT
TRBV5-4,TRBJ2-1,TRBD2,once,CASSPGLAYEQFF,TGTGCCAGCAGCCCGGGACTAGCGTATGAGCAGTTCTTC
TRBV4-1,TRBJ2-5,-,-,CASSQVRSETQYF,TGCGCCAGCAGCCAAGTCCGCTCGGAGACCCAGTACTTC
TRBV6-1,TRBJ2-1,TRBD2,few,CASRTSGNYNEQFF,TGTGCCAGCAGGACTAGCGGGAACTACAATGAGCAGTTCTTC
TRBV7-6,TRBJ2-1,-,-,CASSTPDKSSYNEQFF,TGTGCCAGCAGCACCCCGGACAAAAGCTCCTACAATGAGCAGTTCTTC
TRBV5-8,TRBJ1-1,TRBD1,few,CASSLGGDSKNTEAFF,TGTGCCAGCAGCTTGGGAGGGGACAGTAAGAACACTGAAGCTTTCTTT
TRBV25-1,TRBJ2-1,-,-,CASSGELGRGTNEQFF,TGTGCCAGCAGTGGGGAGCTGGGTAGAGGGACCAATGAGCAGTTCTTC
TRBV28,TRBJ1-5,-,few,CASSAPPYGTGYGHF,TGTGCCAGCAGTGCCCCTCCTTACGGGACCGGGTACGGGCATTTT
TRBV7-2,TRBJ2-1,-,-,CASSLASYNEQFF,TGTGCCAGCAGCTTAGCAAGCTACAATGAGCAGTTCTTC